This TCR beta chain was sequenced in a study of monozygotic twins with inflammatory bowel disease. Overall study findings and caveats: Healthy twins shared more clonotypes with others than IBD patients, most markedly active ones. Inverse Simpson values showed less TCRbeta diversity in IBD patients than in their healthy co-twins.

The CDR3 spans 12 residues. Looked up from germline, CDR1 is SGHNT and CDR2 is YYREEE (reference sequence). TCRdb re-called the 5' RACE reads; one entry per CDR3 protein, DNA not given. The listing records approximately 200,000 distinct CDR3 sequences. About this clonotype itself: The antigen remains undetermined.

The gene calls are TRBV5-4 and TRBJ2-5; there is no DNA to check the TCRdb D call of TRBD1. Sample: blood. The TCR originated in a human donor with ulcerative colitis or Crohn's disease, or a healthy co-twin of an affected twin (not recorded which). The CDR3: CASSADRGTQYF.